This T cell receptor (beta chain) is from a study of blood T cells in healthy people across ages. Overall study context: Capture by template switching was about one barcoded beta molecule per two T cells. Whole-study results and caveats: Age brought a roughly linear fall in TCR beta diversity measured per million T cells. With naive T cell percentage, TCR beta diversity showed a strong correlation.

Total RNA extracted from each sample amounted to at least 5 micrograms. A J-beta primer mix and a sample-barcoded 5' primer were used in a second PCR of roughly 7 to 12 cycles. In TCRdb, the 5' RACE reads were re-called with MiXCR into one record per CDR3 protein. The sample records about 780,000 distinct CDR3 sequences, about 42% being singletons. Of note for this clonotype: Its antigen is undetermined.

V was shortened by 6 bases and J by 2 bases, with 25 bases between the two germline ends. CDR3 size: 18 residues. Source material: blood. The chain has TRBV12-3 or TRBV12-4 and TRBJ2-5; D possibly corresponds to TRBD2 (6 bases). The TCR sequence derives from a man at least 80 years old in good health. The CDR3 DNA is TGTGCCAGCAGGGTCTTCGGGGACTCCCACCACCCACAAGAGACCCAGTACTTC. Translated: CASRVFGDSHHPQETQYF.